The present T cell receptor (beta chain) was sequenced within a study of blood T cell repertoires in COVID-19. Study in general: Italy, Spain and the United States were the sources of the convalescent and acute COVID-19 samples.

Original processing methods: It was from reference gene primer amplification that nucleated cell counts were estimated. Only in-frame clones appear in the TCRdb table, and some are missing; sequencing was by immunoSEQ multiplex PCR. D and trimming come from the DNA, and the V and J calls and clone size come from that table. Counted here are around 130,000 clones, about 90% occurring once; the ten biggest clones make up around 16%. Germline assignment: CDR1 MDHEN and CDR2 SYDVKM. The CDR3 is 19 residues long. The V segment lost 1 base and the J segment 2 bases; nucleotides outside the gene matches: 12.

The gene calls are TRBV28 and TRBJ2-1, with 9 bases identical to TRBD1. The sample consisted of peripheral blood. The receptor comes from a woman aged 50 to 60 who had recovered from COVID-19. This CDR3 reads CASSLSLVRGQGTYNEQFF. The CDR3 bases are TGTGCCAGCAGTTTATCCCTCGTTAGAGGACAGGGGACCTACAATGAGCAGTTCTTC.